What follows are 5 T cell receptor beta chains derived from one specimen sequenced in a study of blood T cells in healthy people across ages. For the second PCR, which ran for about 7 to 12 cycles, a sample-barcoded 5' primer and a J-beta primer mix were used. In TCRdb, the 5' RACE reads were re-called with MiXCR into one record per CDR3 protein. The table has some 1.4 million distinct CDR3 sequences, around 39% seen once; the top ten hold roughly 8.2%. The source material was blood. The receptors originated from a woman aged 18-29 years in good health.

The chain combines TRBV20-1 with TRBJ1-2; 8 bases line up with TRBD1. With V trimmed by 1 base and J by 4 bases, 2 bases remained unmatched. The CDR3 consists of 13 residues. The germline V gene encodes CDR1 DFQATT and CDR2 SNEGSKA (reference sequence). CDR3 loop: CSARGQGPYGYTF. The CDR3 DNA sequence: TGCAGTGCTAGAGGACAGGGGCCCTATGGCTACACCTTC.

The chain has TRBV6-1 and TRBJ2-5, with D possibly TRBD2 on 6 matching bases. This CDR3 is built from 15 residues. V lost 2 bases, J lost 2 bases, and 12 bases lay in between. The germline CDR1 and CDR2 sequences are MNHNS and SASEGT. The CDR3 region is CASSERQGGQETQYF. CDR3 bases: TGTGCCAGCAGTGAACGGCAGGGAGGACAAGAGACCCAGTACTTC.

This clonotype has only one observation. J is TRBJ2-7 and V is TRBV12-3 or TRBV12-4; D unresolved. V was shortened by 2 bases and J by 0 bases, with 5 bases between the two germline ends. The CDR3 sequence is 13 residues long. CDR3 region: CASSLHISYEQYF. The CDR3 nucleotides are TGTGCCAGCAGTTTACATATCTCCTACGAGCAGTACTTC.

The rearrangement uses TRBV2 and TRBJ2-5, with a weak D call TRBD2 (5 bases). The germline gives CDR1 SNHLY, CDR2 FYNNEI. This CDR3 is built from 13 residues. Trimming stripped 5 bases from V and 11 bases from J, with 18 bases between. CDR3 in amino acids: CASSKTSSNEQYF. The CDR3 DNA follows: TGTGCCAGCAGTAAAACTAGTTCTAATGAGCAGTACTTC.

Here the CDR3 DNA reads TGTGCCAGCAGCTTAAACTACCGTGCCCCTAACTATGGCTACACCTTC. This sequence encodes CASSLNYRAPNYGYTF. J is TRBJ1-2 and V is TRBV7-2; unclear D gene. V was cut by 2 bases and J by 0 bases, with 13 bases left in between. The CDR3 contains 16 residues. Germline V gene lookup returns CDR1 SGHTA and CDR2 FQGNSA.